The 14 T cell receptor beta chains reported below all come from one sample, sequenced in a study of shared clonotypes between healthy human individuals. Naive CD8 cells were CD45RO-negative, positively selected for CCR7, excluding terminally differentiated effector memory CD45RA+ cells. TCRdb's copy holds only in-frame clones and misses some; the assay was immunoSEQ multiplex PCR. The sample consists of about 2 million clones, 85% to 95% of them appearing once. Specimen: naive CD8+ T cells sorted from blood. These receptors all stem from a man aged 18 to 30 in good health.

J is TRBJ1-1 and V is TRBV11-2, with D tentatively TRBD1 (5 bases). The CDR3 is 16 residues long. Germline V lookup: CDR1 SGHAT, CDR2 FQNNGV. Trimming removed 0 bases at V and 4 bases at J, with 15 bases between. CDR3 sequence: CASSLDWGRGVTEAFF. As DNA, the CDR3 is TGTGCCAGCAGCTTAGATTGGGGGAGAGGTGTCACTGAAGCTTTCTTT.

Notes on this clone: This specimen includes other DNA sequences encoding the same CDR3. The J gene is TRBJ2-7, the V gene TRBV29-1, with a tentative D call TRBD2 (5 bases). The germline CDR1 and CDR2 sequences are SQVTM and ANQGSEA. CDR3 size: 13 residues. Trimming removed 0 bases at V and 4 bases at J, with 10 bases between. CDR3 sequence reads: CSVEDRRGYEQYF. In DNA form, the CDR3 reads TGCAGCGTTGAAGACCGACGGGGATACGAGCAGTACTTC.

The V gene is TRBV13, the J gene TRBJ2-1; 8 positions agree with TRBD2. The CDR3 totals 16 residues. The V and J ends lost 5 bases and 2 bases, in that order; junction bases with no gene match: 8. CDR1 and CDR2 (germline): PRHDT, FYEKMQ (reference sequence). The DNA of the CDR3 is TGTGCCAGCAGCCCCCCTACTAGCGGCCCCTACAATGAGCAGTTCTTC. The encoded protein is CASSPPTSGPYNEQFF.

The chain has TRBV7-8 and TRBJ2-7, with a possible D match to TRBD1 (6 bases). The CDR3 is 14 residues long. Trimming cost V 2 bases and J 3 bases, with 11 bases left between them. The germline V gene has CDR1 SGHVS and CDR2 FQNEAQ. The CDR3 DNA sequence: TGTGCCAGCAGCTTATTTGGACAGATCTACGAGCAGTACTTC. Protein product: CASSLFGQIYEQYF.

V usage is TRBV5-6 and J usage is TRBJ1-2, with TRBD1 identical over 7 bases. The CDR3 has 17 amino acids. Looked up from germline, CDR1 is SGHDT and CDR2 is YYEEEE. Trimming cost V 6 bases and J 4 bases; bases outside gene matches: 18. CDR3 sequence: CASTLMEGAASRYGYTF. The DNA for the CDR3 is TGTGCCAGCACCCTAATGGAGGGGGCAGCAAGCCGCTATGGCTACACCTTC.

This clone was counted a single time. The rearrangement links TRBV4-1 to TRBJ2-7; D unclear. CDR1 and CDR2 from the germline V gene are MGHRA and YSYEKL. The V end was cut by 0 bases, the J end by 3 bases, with 15 bases between. This CDR3 is 16 amino acids long. The CDR3 DNA sequence: TGCGCCAGCAGCCAAGATTCCCCCGGACCGTACTACGAGCAGTACTTC. The encoded protein is CASSQDSPGPYYEQYF.

The chain has TRBV10-1 and TRBJ2-1; no clear D. This CDR3 comprises 14 residues. Germline V lookup: CDR1 WNHNN, CDR2 SYGVQD (reference sequence). V lost 0 bases to trimming and J lost 9 bases, with 12 bases between them. The CDR3 loop reads CASSESVVGIEQFF. The CDR3 DNA reads as TGCGCCAGCAGTGAGTCGGTTGTAGGGATTGAGCAGTTCTTC.

The chain carries TRBV7-9 and TRBJ2-2; D may match TRBD1 or TRBD2 (6 bases each). V shed 3 bases and J shed 2 bases, with 13 bases lying between them. CDR3 length equals 16 residues. The germline V gene encodes CDR1 SEHNR and CDR2 FQNEAQ (reference sequence). The CDR3 DNA reads TGTGCCAGCAGCTTCCAAGGGGGGCTAAACACCGGGGAGCTGTTTTTT. It encodes CASSFQGGLNTGELFF.

The chain couples TRBV29-1 to TRBJ1-2, with D unresolved. The germline CDR1 and CDR2 sequences are SQVTM and ANQGSEA. The CDR3 is 13 residues long. With 3 bases removed from V and 0 bases from J, the gap between germline ends came to 8 bases. The CDR3 protein is CSVDTATNYGYTF. The DNA of the CDR3 is TGCAGCGTTGACACCGCTACTAACTATGGCTACACCTTC. The variable domain in full, with the rest retrieved from reference TRBV29-1 and TRBJ1-2, is SAVISQKPSRDICQRGTSLTIQCQVDSQVTMMFWYRQQPGQSLTLIATANQGSEATYESGFVIDKFPISRPNLTFSTLTVSNMSPEDSSIYLCSVDTATNYGYTFGSGTRLTVV.

V gene TRBV6-9 combines with J gene TRBJ2-7, with TRBD1 identical over 10 bases. Trimming at V came to 0 bases and at J to 1 base, leaving 3 bases not matched to a gene. The germline CDR1 and CDR2 sequences are MNHGY and SVAAGI. This CDR3 comprises 16 residues. The CDR3 DNA reads as TGTGCCAGCAGTTATTCCGGGACAGGGGTATCCTACGAGCAGTACTTC. This encodes CASSYSGTGVSYEQYF.

The gene calls are TRBV28 and TRBJ1-5, with 8 nucleotides matching TRBD1. V was clipped by 3 bases and J by 6 bases; unmatched bases: 1. From germline, CDR1 is MDHEN and CDR2 SYDVKM. The CDR3 contains 13 residues. The CDR3 nucleotides are TGTGCCAGCAGTTTGGGGACAGGTCAGCCCCAGCATTTT. It codes for CASSLGTGQPQHF.

The chain recombines TRBV27 with TRBJ1-1; D not resolved. CDR3 size: 16 residues. Germline V gene data show CDR1 as MNHEY and CDR2 as SMNVEV (reference sequence). V lost 3 bases and J lost 3, with 17 bases in between. CDR3 amino acids: CASSFFKGVGYTEAFF. The CDR3 DNA follows: TGTGCCAGCAGTTTCTTTAAGGGAGTGGGGTACACTGAAGCTTTCTTT.

This chain uses TRBV2 with TRBJ2-1; D is unresolved. V lost 5 bases and J 8 bases, leaving 16 bases between the germline ends. The length of the CDR3 is 14 residues. Germline CDR1 is SNHLY and CDR2 is FYNNEI. Here the CDR3 DNA reads TGTGCCAGCAGTACCGCTCTAAAGACCGATGAGCAGTTCTTC. Residues: CASSTALKTDEQFF.

This chain connects TRBV6-1 to TRBJ2-3; 10 positions agree with TRBD1. Looked up from germline, CDR1 is MNHNS and CDR2 is SASEGT. The ends lost 3 bases at V and 2 bases at J; junction bases unmatched: 11. This CDR3 has 18 residues. The CDR3 is CASSDIYWGQGITDTQYF. The CDR3 bases are TGTGCCAGCAGTGACATTTACTGGGGACAGGGGATCACAGATACGCAGTATTTT.